This passage covers 26 T cell receptor beta chains from one sample sequenced in a study of response to subunit inactivated influenza vaccine. From the RT-PCR reads, TCRdb called clonotypes with MiXCR, one entry per CDR3 protein. The table lists around 600,000 distinct CDR3 sequences, roughly 12% of them singletons. The same specimen was also included in a second study, on T cells expressing NK-cell markers. Per that study: Beta-chain TCR cDNA was generated via 5'RACE template switching with UMIs.

Sample: PBMCs from blood, taken on the day of vaccination. The receptors originated from a man between 50 and 59 years old who received an inactivated influenza vaccine.

This clonotype has only a few counts. The chain combines TRBV6-5 with TRBJ2-3; the match to TRBD2 covers 10 bases. The CDR3 runs 17 residues. The trim removed 2 bases at V and 5 bases at J, leaving 10 bases unmatched. Per the germline V gene, CDR1 is MNHEY and CDR2 is SVGAGI. The CDR3 bases are TGTGCCAGCAGTTACCAAGCGAGCGGGAGGGCCTTAGATACGCAGTATTTT. Translation gives CASSYQASGRALDTQYF.

This clonotype was counted only a few times. The gene calls are TRBV20-1 and TRBJ2-2; maybe TRBD1 (5 bases). V lost 2 bases and J lost 6, with 16 bases in between. The CDR3 is made up of 15 amino acids. The germline CDR1 and CDR2 sequences are DFQATT and SNEGSKA (reference sequence). This CDR3 is CSARQGLGLAGELFF. Written as DNA, the CDR3 is TGCAGTGCTAGACAGGGTTTGGGTCTCGCCGGGGAGCTGTTTTTT.

The chain recombines TRBV20-1 with TRBJ2-2, with 8 bases aligning to TRBD1. J was trimmed by 8 bases and V by 4 bases; bases with no gene match: 3. The CDR3 runs to 12 residues. CDR1 and CDR2 from the germline V gene are DFQATT and SNEGSKA (reference sequence). As DNA, the CDR3 is TGCAGTGCTACCCAGGGGGCGGGGGAGCTGTTTTTT. This translates into CSATQGAGELFF.

This chain uses TRBV4-2 with TRBJ1-6, with D unclear. V was trimmed by 1 base and J by 4 bases, leaving 8 bases between them. Looked up from germline, CDR1 is LGHNA and CDR2 is YNFKEQ. This CDR3 has 15 amino acids. As DNA, the CDR3 is TGTGCCAGCAGCCAAGGGGCCGGGTATAATTCACCCCTCCACTTT. This gives the protein CASSQGAGYNSPLHF.

This clonotype was seen only a few times. The chain employs TRBV10-3 and TRBJ2-5, with a weak D call TRBD1 (5 bases). This CDR3 is 12 amino acids long. Trimming took off 0 bases at V and 6 bases at J, with 5 bases between the two ends. The germline gives CDR1 ENHRY, CDR2 SYGVKD. CDR3 nucleotide sequence: TGTGCCATCAGTGAGTCGGGGCAGACCCAGTACTTC. Residues: CAISESGQTQYF.

This clonotype has more than one count but fewer than ten. This sequence joins TRBV4-2 and TRBJ2-3; 8 bases map to TRBD2. Germline V gene lookup returns CDR1 LGHNA and CDR2 YNFKEQ. This CDR3 has 16 residues. With 0 bases clipped from V and 0 bases from J, the junction kept 2 bases outside the gene matches. CDR3 nucleotides: TGTGCCAGCAGCCAAGATTCTAGCGGGAGCACAGATACGCAGTATTTT. Translating it yields CASSQDSSGSTDTQYF.

The rearrangement links TRBV4-3 to TRBJ2-3, with 7 nucleotides matching TRBD1. Trimming removed 3 bases from V and 2 bases from J; junction bases left unmatched: 14. The CDR3 sequence is 18 residues long. The germline V gene has CDR1 LGHNA and CDR2 YSLEER. The CDR3 coding sequence is TGCGCCAGCAGCCAGTTTGGACAGGCCGTACAGCACACAGATACGCAGTATTTT. This codes for CASSQFGQAVQHTDTQYF.

This chain connects TRBV6-1 to TRBJ2-3, with D possibly TRBD1 on 6 matching bases. Trimming stripped 7 bases from V and 0 bases from J, with 11 bases between. CDR3 length: 14 amino acids. CDR1 is MNHNS and CDR2 is SASEGT in the germline V gene. In nucleotides, the CDR3 is TGTGCCAGCAAGGGGGACGGGAGCACAGATACGCAGTATTTT. Translated, it gives CASKGDGSTDTQYF.

This clonotype has only a few counts. This chain joins TRBV30 and TRBJ1-4; D unresolved. Germline assignment: CDR1 GTSNPN and CDR2 SVGIG (reference sequence). Deletions cut 0 bases from V and 1 base from J, with 9 bases between. This CDR3 has 15 residues. The CDR3 protein is CAWSVGMGTNEKLFF. The CDR3 DNA reads as TGTGCCTGGAGTGTTGGGATGGGAACTAATGAAAAACTGTTTTTT. The complete variable domain, with remaining parts taken from reference TRBV30 and TRBJ1-4, reads SQTIHQWPATLVQPVGSPLSLECTVEGTSNPNLYWYRQAAGRGLQLLFYSVGIGQISSEVPQNLSASRPQDRQFILSSKKLLLSDSGFYLCAWSVGMGTNEKLFFGSGTQLSVL.

This clonotype was observed a few times. At one end, the junction sequence differs from germline, possibly due to a read error. V usage is TRBV11-3 and J usage is TRBJ2-5; D is uncertain. The CDR3 loop spans 14 amino acids. Per the germline V gene, CDR1 is SGHNT and CDR2 is YENEEA. CDR3: CASSLDGSQQTQYF. The CDR3 nucleotides read TGTGCCAGCAGCTTAGATGGTAGCCAACAGACCCAGTACTTC.

The rearrangement joins TRBV2 to TRBJ1-2; the D gene is possibly TRBD1 (5 bases). The CDR3 extends over 14 amino acids. The germline CDR1 and CDR2 sequences are SNHLY and FYNNEI. Deletions cut 6 bases from V and 0 bases from J, with 11 bases between. CDR3 coding DNA: TGTGCCAGCAGACAGGACTCAGCTAACTATGGCTACACCTTC. This sequence encodes CASRQDSANYGYTF. Using reference TRBV2 and TRBJ1-2 for the parts outside the CDR3, the full variable domain is EPEVTQTPSHQVTQMGQEVILRCVPISNHLYFYWYRQILGQKVEFLVSFYNNEISEKSEIFDDQFSVERPDGSNFTLKIRSTKLEDSAMYFCASRQDSANYGYTFGSGTRLTVV.

This clonotype turned up a few times. V gene TRBV10-3 combines with J gene TRBJ1-1, with D perhaps TRBD1 (5 bases). Germline V lookup: CDR1 ENHRY, CDR2 SYGVKD. The CDR3 loop spans 12 amino acids. Trimming shortened V by 6 bases and J by 2 bases, and 7 bases separated the two germline ends. Here the CDR3 DNA reads TGTGCCATCAGGGACACTAACACTGAAGCTTTCTTT. Its protein is CAIRDTNTEAFF.

The rearrangement joins TRBV7-2 to TRBJ2-2; D is possibly TRBD2 (6 bases). Trimming pared 3 bases from V and 3 bases from J, leaving 14 bases between. The V gene's germline CDR1 is SGHTA and CDR2 FQGNSA. The CDR3 consists of 16 residues. The CDR3 nucleotides are TGTGCCAGCAGCTTTCTCTCCGGGAGTTACACCGGGGAGCTGTTTTTT. Protein: CASSFLSGSYTGELFF.

This clonotype was found a few times. V gene TRBV5-5 combines with J gene TRBJ1-5, with a tentative D call TRBD1 (5 bases). The germline gives CDR1 SGHKS, CDR2 YYEKEE (reference sequence). Trimming shortened V by 4 bases and J by 5 bases, and 16 bases separated the two germline ends. CDR3 length: 15 residues. The CDR3 loop reads CASSTRPLGDQPQHF. DNA for the CDR3: TGTGCCAGCAGCACTCGGCCCCTGGGGGATCAGCCCCAGCATTTT.

This chain uses TRBV15 with TRBJ1-5; D not resolved. V was clipped by 1 base and J by 0 bases, with 7 bases between them. Germline V gene lookup returns CDR1 LNHNV and CDR2 YYDKDF (reference sequence). The CDR3 spans 15 residues. The CDR3 DNA reads as TGTGCCACCAGCAGAGTTATGAATAGCAATCAGCCCCAGCATTTT. Translating gives CATSRVMNSNQPQHF. Combining the CDR3 with reference TRBV15 and TRBJ1-5 gives the whole variable domain DAMVIQNPRYQVTQFGKPVTLSCSQTLNHNVMYWYQQKSSQAPKLLFHYYDKDFNNEADTPDNFQSRRPNTSFCFLDIRSPGLGDTAMYLCATSRVMNSNQPQHFGDGTRLSIL.

This clonotype was counted a few times. The V and J genes are TRBV7-3 and TRBJ2-2; D remains ambiguous. The CDR3 contains 14 residues. The germline V gene encodes CDR1 SGHTA and CDR2 FQGTGA. Trimming removed 3 bases from V and 3 bases from J, with 8 bases in between. CDR3 in DNA: TGTGCCAGCAGCTTTAACAGTGACACCGGGGAGCTGTTTTTT. Its translation is CASSFNSDTGELFF.

This clonotype occurred many times. V gene TRBV12-3 or TRBV12-4 combines with J gene TRBJ1-5; no reliable D call. The CDR3 contains 14 residues. The V end lost 2 bases, the J end lost 5 bases, and 10 bases lay between the germline ends. The CDR3 bases are TGTGCCAGCAGTTTACTCGGCAGGTATCAGCCCCAGCATTTT. This codes for CASSLLGRYQPQHF.

This clonotype was observed at least ten times. V usage is TRBV7-9 and J usage is TRBJ2-5; D is undetermined. This CDR3 is built from 13 residues. Germline values: CDR1 SEHNR, CDR2 FQNEAQ (reference sequence). The V and J ends lost 0 bases and 2 bases respectively, with 4 bases between them. CDR3 DNA sequence: TGTGCCAGCAGCTTAGCTTGGCAAGAGACCCAGTACTTC. Its translation is CASSLAWQETQYF.

This chain joins TRBV5-1 and TRBJ2-2; D call uncertain. The CDR3 has 16 residues. V was clipped by 6 bases and J by 0 bases, with 15 bases between them. CDR1 is SGHRS and CDR2 is YFSETQ in the germline V gene. This chain's CDR3 is CASTFSGSSNTGELFF. The CDR3 bases are TGCGCCAGCACGTTTTCCGGGTCCTCGAACACCGGGGAGCTGTTTTTT.

The gene calls are TRBV7-3 and TRBJ2-7; D uncertain. The V gene's germline CDR1 is SGHTA and CDR2 FQGTGA. The CDR3 consists of 14 residues. V lost 5 bases to trimming and J lost 5 bases, with 16 bases between them. The CDR3 reads CASSPSAAANEQYF. CDR3 nucleotides: TGTGCCAGCAGCCCATCAGCCGCAGCCAACGAGCAGTACTTC.

CDR3 residues: CASSLALVGRSPYEQYF. In nucleotides, the CDR3 is TGTGCCAGCAGCTTAGCGCTAGTTGGGAGGTCGCCCTACGAGCAGTACTTC. The rearrangement links TRBV11-1 to TRBJ2-7; possible D gene TRBD2, 6 bases. Germline V gene sequence: CDR1 SGHAT, CDR2 FQDESV (reference sequence). The CDR3 is 17 residues long. The V and J ends lost 0 bases and 2 bases respectively, with 17 bases between them.

This clonotype came up a few times. For the CDR3, the DNA is TGTGCCAGCAGTCCTCGGGGAGATGGACCGGGGAACACCATATATTTT. Amino acid sequence: CASSPRGDGPGNTIYF. This chain links TRBV28 with TRBJ1-3; D gene unclear. V lost 5 bases to trimming and J lost 7 bases, with 21 bases between them. CDR3 size: 16 residues. Germline CDR1 and CDR2: MDHEN and SYDVKM.

V gene TRBV4-1 combines with J gene TRBJ1-1, with unresolved D. Germline V gene data show CDR1 as MGHRA and CDR2 as YSYEKL. Trimming stripped 2 bases from V and 1 base from J, with 14 bases between. This CDR3 comprises 16 residues. CDR3 in DNA: TGCGCCAGCAGCCAACCCCCGGCGGGCAAGAACACTGAAGCTTTCTTT. It codes for CASSQPPAGKNTEAFF.

The chain combines TRBV28 with TRBJ2-2, with 7 bases identical to TRBD2. The V gene's germline CDR1 is MDHEN and CDR2 SYDVKM. The J segment lost 2 bases and the V segment lost 6 bases, leaving 12 bases of the junction unmatched. This CDR3 spans 17 amino acids. The CDR3 protein is CASRGVGLAANTGELFF. The CDR3, as DNA: TGTGCCAGCAGGGGGGTCGGCCTAGCGGCAAACACCGGGGAGCTGTTTTTT.

This clonotype was counted only a few times. The gene calls are TRBV12-3 or TRBV12-4 and TRBJ2-1, with TRBD1 matching 9 bases. This CDR3 is 15 amino acids long. V lost 2 bases, J lost 2 bases, and 1 base stayed unmatched. CDR3 DNA sequence: TGTGCCAGCAGTTTAAGACAGGGGGCCTACAATGAGCAGTTCTTC. Protein sequence: CASSLRQGAYNEQFF.

This clonotype has only a few counts. J is TRBJ1-5 and V is TRBV20-1, with 7 bases lining up with TRBD1. Looked up from germline, CDR1 is DFQATT and CDR2 is SNEGSKA (reference sequence). The CDR3 is 12 amino acids. The junction had 10 bases not matched to a gene; V was cut back by 6 bases and J by 11 bases. This CDR3 reads CSAETGVRSQHF. CDR3 coding DNA: TGCAGTGCGGAAACAGGGGTCAGGTCCCAGCATTTT.